Below, 23 T cell receptor beta chains from the same sample are listed, as sequenced in a study of CD8+ T cells in alopecia areata. The authors sorted pooled cutaneous lymph node cells using CD4, CD8alpha, NKG2D, NKG2ACE and other markers. It was cDNA, reverse transcribed from extracted RNA, that served as the sequencing template. Profiling relied on immunoSEQ multiplex PCR, and the TCRdb table lists in-frame clones only, not all of them. The data show around 2,000 clones, with none appearing a single time. The sequenced sample consisted of CD8+ T cells sorted from a lymph node. These receptors were taken from a C3H/HeJ mouse with alopecia areata. For this mouse line, the MHC haplotype is H2-k.

The sample holds a few counts of this clone. Gene names denote mouse genes. The read falls 4 residues short of the CDR3 end, and the missing part is taken from the germline J gene. The chain uses TRBV2 and TRBJ2-1; 12 bases fit TRBD1. CDR1 is LGHNA, CDR2 YSYQKL, per germline. CDR3 length: 16 residues. The covered CDR3 bases are TGTGCCAGCAGCCAAGAGAGGGACAGGGGGCGCGCT. Residues: CASSQERDRGRA. From start to end, the CDR3 is CASSQERDRGRAEQFF.

Comment on this clone: Germline and genes: mouse. The CDR3 extends 4 residues past the end of the read, so its final part is completed from the germline J gene. The chain joins TRBV13-2 to TRBJ2-7; 11 bases are a match to TRBD1. Per germline, CDR1 NNHNN and CDR2 SYGAGS (reference sequence). This CDR3 region has 14 residues. The CDR3 here is CASGPDRGRDEQYF. CDR3 DNA (partial): TGTGCCAGCGGTCCGGACAGGGGGCGAGAT.

The sample holds a few counts of this clone. The listed genes are named as in mouse. From the germline J gene comes the end of the CDR3, since the read stops 4 residues before it. The genes are TRBV13-2 and TRBJ2-7; 11 bases align to TRBD2. Germline V lookup: CDR1 NNHNN, CDR2 SYGAGS (reference sequence). This CDR3 comprises 14 residues. This CDR3 is CASGHWGGENEQYF. The CDR3 DNA, read in part, is TGTGCCAGCGGTCACTGGGGGGGCGAGAAT.

This clone showed up many times. Any gene name here is a mouse gene name. The read terminates 4 residues ahead of where the CDR3 ends, so the germline J gene completes it. The chain combines TRBV13-2 with TRBJ2-3; possible D gene TRBD2, 7 bases. The V gene lost 0 bases and the J gene lost 1 base, with 12 bases spanning the gap. The CDR3 sequence is 16 residues long. Germline V gene lookup returns CDR1 NNHNN and CDR2 SYGAGS (reference sequence). This CDR3 reads CASGDEGGEGAETLYF. The sequenced CDR3 bases are TGTGCCAGCGGTGATGAGGGGGGCGAAGGTGCAGAA.

This clone came up many times. Gene names follow the mouse nomenclature. The CDR3 end falls 3 residues outside the read, so it is completed with the germline J gene. The chain carries TRBV31 and TRBJ1-6, with 7 nucleotides matching TRBD1. TRBJ1-6 is labeled an ORF, and its function is uncertain. From germline, CDR1 is GKSSPN and CDR2 SITVG. After removal of 3 bases from V and 7 bases from J, the junction contained 3 bases not matched to a gene. The CDR3 consists of 13 residues. The CDR3 here is CAWSPRGNSPLYF. CDR3 DNA (partial): TGTGCCTGGAGCCCCAGGGGGAATTCGCCC.

In this sample, this clone turned up a few times. Mouse gene names apply. The CDR3 end falls 4 residues outside the read, so it is completed with the germline J gene. The chain couples TRBV5 to TRBJ2-7, with 8 bases lining up with TRBD2. With 0 bases clipped from V and 2 bases from J, the junction kept 6 bases outside the gene matches. Germline CDR1 is LGHNA and CDR2 is YNLKQL (reference sequence). The CDR3 extends over 16 amino acids. The CDR3 protein is CASSQDLIGGAYEQYF. The CDR3 bases that were read are TGTGCCAGCAGCCAAGATTTGATTGGGGGGGCCTAT.

Many counts were recorded for this clone. Germline and genes here are mouse. CDR3 amino acids: CASRNRGLDTEVFF. CDR3 DNA, as far as it was read: TGTGCCAGCAGAAACAGGGGGCTTGACACA. The gene calls are TRBV13-3 and TRBJ1-1; 9 nucleotides match TRBD1. The read stops 4 residues short of the end of the CDR3; the missing end is completed from the germline J gene. CDR3 length: 14 residues. The trim removed 5 bases at V and 3 bases at J, leaving 5 bases unmatched. Germline V gene data show CDR1 as NNHDY and CDR2 as SYVADS.

This clone was picked up many times. Gene names and germline refer to mouse. The read ends 4 residues shy of where the CDR3 ends; the end is completed using the germline J gene. This chain links TRBV13-3 with TRBJ2-3, with 7 bases aligning to TRBD2. The CDR3 consists of 15 residues. Trimming removed 4 bases from V and 0 bases from J; junction bases left unmatched: 5. Germline V gene lookup returns CDR1 NNHDY and CDR2 SYVADS. CDR3 loop: CASSPGGGSAETLYF. Incomplete CDR3 DNA: TGTGCCAGCAGTCCCGGGGGGGGTAGTGCAGAA.

Points on this clone: Mouse names are used for the genes. The CDR3 end lies 4 residues beyond the end of the read and is filled in from the germline J gene. The chain links TRBV29 to TRBJ2-1, with 10 bases identical to TRBD2. The germline gives CDR1 MSHET, CDR2 SYDVDS. V was clipped by 3 bases and J by 6 bases; unmatched bases: 5. The length of the CDR3 is 15 residues. CDR3 DNA (partial): TGTGCTAGCAGTTTTTCACTGGGGGGGTTTGCT. Translating gives CASSFSLGGFA. The entire CDR3 protein is CASSFSLGGFAEQFF.

This clone has only a few counts. Gene labels here are mouse ones. The sequenced CDR3 bases are TGTGCCAGCAGCCAAGATTGGACAGGGAACACA. It encodes CASSQDWTGNT. The CDR3, in full, reads CASSQDWTGNTEVFF. The V gene is TRBV5, the J gene TRBJ1-1; 7 nucleotides agree with TRBD1. The read falls 4 residues short of the CDR3 end, and the missing part is taken from the germline J gene. This CDR3 is 15 amino acids long. Germline V gene lookup returns CDR1 LGHNA and CDR2 YNLKQL (reference sequence). V was clipped by 0 bases and J by 1 base; unmatched bases: 2.

By sample fraction, this clone is hyperexpanded. Mouse gene names apply. The CDR3 extends 4 residues past the end of the read, so its final part is completed from the germline J gene. The chain employs TRBV13-3 and TRBJ1-1, with 8 bases that match TRBD1. Per the germline V gene, CDR1 is NNHDY and CDR2 is SYVADS. Trimming removed 3 bases from V and 0 bases from J; junction bases left unmatched: 1. The CDR3 is 14 residues long. The DNA read from the CDR3 is TGTGCCAGCAGTGTGGGACAGGCAAACACA. Its translation is CASSVGQANT. Given in full, the CDR3 is CASSVGQANTEVFF.

This clone was observed at least ten times. All gene names here are mouse names. The CDR3 extends 4 residues past the end of the read, so its final part is completed from the germline J gene. The chain links TRBV13-1 to TRBJ2-1; 7 positions agree with TRBD1. V shed 3 bases and J 1 base; nucleotides not matched to a gene: 4. The V gene's germline CDR1 is NSHNY and CDR2 SYGAGN. This CDR3 spans 15 amino acids. The CDR3 sequence: CASSAGTANYAEQFF. The sequenced part of the CDR3 DNA is TGTGCCAGCAGTGCCGGGACAGCGAACTATGCT.

This clone turned up a few times. The gene symbols are mouse symbols. Read sequence stops 4 residues before the CDR3 end, and the germline J gene provides the missing end. V usage is TRBV1 and J usage is TRBJ2-4; 7 bases line up with TRBD1. Germline V gives CDR1 NSQYPW, CDR2 LRSPGD (reference sequence). With V trimmed by 0 bases and J by 3 bases, 3 bases remained unmatched. CDR3 size: 15 residues. Incomplete CDR3 DNA: TGCACCTGCAGTGCAGATTCAGGGGGACAAAAC. Encoded protein: CTCSADSGGQN. Given in full, the CDR3 is CTCSADSGGQNTLYF.

As to this clone: Germline and genes here are mouse. The CDR3 extends 4 residues past the end of the read, so its final part is completed from the germline J gene. This rearrangement joins TRBV29 to TRBJ2-5, with D possibly being TRBD1 (6 bases). Trimming removed 4 bases from V and 0 bases from J, with 8 bases in between. This CDR3 region has 14 residues. Germline V gives CDR1 MSHET, CDR2 SYDVDS. The CDR3 bases that were read are TGTGCTAGCAGTTCAGGGGTTAACCAAGAC. Translation: CASSSGVNQD. The whole CDR3 protein is CASSSGVNQDTQYF.

This clone was observed a handful of times. Gene names and germline match the mouse. The read finishes 4 residues shy of the CDR3 end, and the germline J gene is used to complete it. V is TRBV13-1 and J is TRBJ1-1, with D possibly TRBD1 on 6 matching bases. The V gene lost 3 bases and the J gene lost 0 bases, with 12 bases spanning the gap. Germline assignment: CDR1 NSHNY and CDR2 SYGAGN. This CDR3 comprises 15 residues. The CDR3: CASSVPGTTNTEVFF. The sequenced CDR3 bases are TGTGCCAGCAGTGTCCCCGGGACAACAAACACA.

This clone was counted between two and nine times. Genes and germline come from the mouse. The read stops 3 residues short of the end of the CDR3; the missing end is completed from the germline J gene. The chain links TRBV19 to TRBJ1-6, with a possible D match to TRBD1 (6 bases). TRBJ1-6 counts as an open reading frame of uncertain function. The V gene's germline CDR1 is FNHDT and CDR2 SITEND (reference sequence). This CDR3 contains 14 residues. Trimming stripped 3 bases from V and 7 bases from J, with 11 bases between. This CDR3 reads CASSTDRINSPLYF. CDR3 bases read: TGTGCCAGCAGTACGGACAGAATAAATTCGCCC.

In the case of this clone: Gene labels here are mouse ones. The read ends 4 residues shy of where the CDR3 ends; the end is completed using the germline J gene. This chain links TRBV16 with TRBJ1-1, with D unclear. Germline V gene data show CDR1 as SGHSA and CDR2 as FRNQAP. V lost 4 bases, J lost 0 bases, and 6 bases lay in between. This CDR3 has 13 residues. CDR3 sequence: CASSSTTNTEVFF. CDR3 DNA (partial): TGTGCAAGCAGCTCGACAACAAACACA.

This clone was recorded at least ten times. Mouse gene names and germline throughout. The sequenced fragment ends 4 residues before the CDR3 boundary, so the rest is inferred from the germline J gene. The same CDR3 arises from other DNA sequences in this sample as well. V gene TRBV13-2 combines with J gene TRBJ2-7; TRBD1 agrees at 7 bases. CDR1 NNHNN and CDR2 SYGAGS come from the germline V gene (reference sequence). The V and J ends lost 5 bases and 0 bases, in that order; junction bases with no gene match: 2. CDR3 length: 13 amino acids. CDR3 DNA, as far as it was read: TGTGCCAGCGGGGGACAGAGCTCCTAT. It encodes CASGGQSSY. The CDR3 in its entirety is CASGGQSSYEQYF.

This clone was recorded at least ten times. The gene names given are mouse names. The read stops 4 residues short of the end of the CDR3; the missing end is completed from the germline J gene. The V gene is TRBV1, the J gene TRBJ2-3, with 11 positions matching TRBD2. Germline V gene data show CDR1 as NSQYPW and CDR2 as LRSPGD (reference sequence). The CDR3 is 16 residues long. V lost 3 bases, J lost 4 bases, and 6 bases stayed unmatched. The CDR3 reads CTCSAPGTGGSETLYF. The DNA read from the CDR3 is TGCACCTGCAGTGCGCCCGGGACTGGGGGTTCAGAA.

This clone was observed many times. All gene names here are mouse names. The sequence runs out 4 residues before the end of the CDR3; the remainder is reconstructed from the germline J gene. The gene calls are TRBV5 and TRBJ2-2, with 11 bases lining up with TRBD2. CDR3 length equals 16 residues. Per the germline V gene, CDR1 is LGHNA and CDR2 is YNLKQL (reference sequence). The junction had 2 bases not matched to a gene; V was cut back by 5 bases and J by 0 bases. The chain's CDR3 is CASSNWGGANTGQLYF. Incomplete CDR3 DNA: TGTGCCAGCAGCAACTGGGGGGGCGCAAACACCGGG.

This clone is categorized as medium-sized. The germline and genes are mouse ones. Read coverage stops 4 residues before the CDR3 terminus; the germline J gene supplies the remainder. This chain joins TRBV1 and TRBJ2-3; 7 bases fit TRBD1. This CDR3 comprises 15 residues. Per the germline V gene, CDR1 is NSQYPW and CDR2 is LRSPGD (reference sequence). V shed 3 bases and J 0 bases; nucleotides not matched to a gene: 3. The CDR3 bases that were read are TGCACCTGCAGTGCGACAGGGATGAGTGCAGAA. Translating it yields CTCSATGMSAE. In full, the CDR3 reads CTCSATGMSAETLYF. Complete variable domain (other parts from reference TRBV1 and TRBJ2-3): VTLLEQNPRWRLVPRGQAVNLRCILKNSQYPWMSWYQQDLQKQLQWLFTLRSPGDKEVKSLPGADYLATRVTDTELRLQVANMSQGRTLYCTCSATGMSAETLYFGSGTRLTVL.

This clone showed up just a few times. Each gene name is a mouse one. The CDR3 end falls 4 residues outside the read, so it is completed with the germline J gene. The chain joins TRBV19 to TRBJ2-1; D uncertain. Germline CDR1 and CDR2: FNHDT and SITEND (reference sequence). This CDR3 contains 13 residues. Trimming removed 5 bases from V and 5 bases from J, with 11 bases in between. Partial CDR3 DNA: TGTGCCAGCAGCCAACAGACGAATGCT. It yields the protein CASSQQTNA. The whole CDR3 reads CASSQQTNAEQFF.

Ten or more counts support this clone. The listed genes are named as in mouse. The read terminates 4 residues ahead of where the CDR3 ends, so the germline J gene completes it. The V call is TRBV13-2, the J call TRBJ1-1, with D maybe TRBD1 (6 bases). The CDR3 is made up of 14 amino acids. The germline gives CDR1 NNHNN, CDR2 SYGAGS (reference sequence). The CDR3 loop reads CASVRLGGRREVFF. The sequenced part of the CDR3 DNA is TGTGCCAGCGTTCGACTGGGGGGGCGAAGA.